This T cell receptor beta chain comes out of a study of CD8 T cells in ankylosing spondylitis. Findings and caveats of the study: Within ankylosing spondylitis blood, a TCR beta motif made up of seven to nine highly homologous variants appeared to be characteristic. Clones tied to disease were said to be significantly enriched in matched ankylosing spondylitis synovial fluid. With a CD8+ phenotype, disease-linked clones were relatively rare in peripheral blood.

In this sample, this clonotype turned up many times. Antigen unknown. Via MiXCR, TCRdb re-called the 5' RACE reads, giving one row per CDR3 protein. The sample consists of 500,000 to 550,000 distinct CDR3 sequences, 10% to 15% of them appearing once. Trimming stripped 5 bases from V and 1 base from J, with 11 bases between. The germline V gene encodes CDR1 SQVTM and CDR2 ANQGSEA. The CDR3 totals 14 residues. Sequencing was performed on blood, either unsorted or a sorted T cell fraction (not recorded which). The chain uses TRBV29-1 and TRBJ2-2; D is perhaps TRBD1 (5 bases). This clonotype was obtained from a male donor with ankylosing spondylitis. The CDR3 spells CSVLDKVNTGELFF. CDR3 DNA: TGCAGCGTTCTGGACAAAGTGAACACCGGGGAGCTGTTTTTT.